The present T cell receptor beta chain was sequenced within a study of OX40 agonist ivuxolimab in advanced cancers. Generated by immunoSEQ multiplex PCR, the TCRdb table keeps only in-frame clones and is missing some. The data contain tens of thousands of clones, roughly 92% of them singletons. V shed 4 bases, J shed 1 base, and the junction held 2 bases outside the gene matches. The CDR3 runs 16 residues. The germline V gene encodes CDR1 SGHNT and CDR2 YYREEE (reference sequence). Specimen: CD4+ or CD8+ T cells sorted from blood, collected in a trial of the OX40 agonist ivuxolimab. The chain couples TRBV5-4 to TRBJ2-3; TRBD2 aligns across 14 bases. This clonotype was obtained from an adult with an advanced solid tumor such as melanoma, head and neck, liver or kidney cancer. CDR3 region: CASSKGLAGGTDTQYF. The DNA for the CDR3 is TGTGCCAGCAGCAAGGGACTAGCGGGGGGCACAGATACGCAGTATTTT.